The clone carrying this TCR beta chain appeared once. Its antigen is currently unknown. These data originate in a study of blood T cells in healthy people across ages. For the study at large: About one barcoded beta molecule per two T cells came from capture by template switching. Study-wide results and limits: The study lacked donor CMV status, which possibly confounded expanded clonotype changes. Per-million-T-cell TCR beta diversity fell roughly linearly with age.

Extractions gave at least 5 micrograms of total RNA per sample. This CDR3 has 12 residues. Trimming took 6 bases from V and 8 from J, leaving 10 bases between them. A J-beta primer mix and a sample-barcoded 5' primer were used in a second PCR of about 7 to 12 cycles. TCRdb called the 5' RACE reads again in MiXCR, with one record for every CDR3 protein. The sample lists some 880,000 distinct CDR3 sequences, around 34% occurring once. The sequence derives from a man younger than 35 in good health. The specimen sequenced was blood. This chain joins TRBV12-3 or TRBV12-4 and TRBJ1-4; D call uncertain. The CDR3 DNA sequence: TGTGCCAGCAGCCCGGGGTGGGAAAAACTGTTTTTT. This gives the protein CASSPGWEKLFF.